The 20 T cell receptor beta chains below were found in one sample sequenced in a study of identical twins. MiXCR, applied by TCRdb to the 5' RACE reads, yields one record per CDR3 protein. This table holds 750,000 to 950,000 distinct CDR3 sequences, more than 9% found once. These data were also filed under a second study, of yellow fever vaccine responses in identical twins.

Sequencing was done on a sample of PBMCs. Receptor source: a woman aged 18-29 years in good health.

The CDR3 coding sequence is TGTGCCAGCAGCCAGGCGGACAGGGGATACTATGGCTACACCTTC. This sequence encodes CASSQADRGYYGYTF. The chain links TRBV3-1 to TRBJ1-2; TRBD1 matches 9 bases. The CDR3 has 15 residues. With 3 bases clipped from V and 3 bases from J, the junction kept 5 bases outside the gene matches. Germline lookup yields CDR1 LGHDT and CDR2 YNNKEL (reference sequence).

The sample holds a few counts of this clonotype. This rearrangement joins TRBV12-3 or TRBV12-4 to TRBJ2-6, with D unclear. V dropped 3 bases and J dropped 2 bases, with 8 bases sitting between them. CDR3 size: 15 residues. The CDR3 protein is CASSLSNAGANVLTF. DNA of the CDR3: TGTGCCAGCAGTTTGAGTAATGCTGGGGCCAACGTCCTGACTTTC.

There are many counts of this clonotype. V is TRBV5-1 and J is TRBJ1-2; D gene uncertain. Germline V CDR1 and CDR2: SGHRS, YFSETQ. The V gene lost 2 bases and the J gene lost 0 bases, with 17 bases spanning the gap. The CDR3 length is 17 residues. Here the CDR3 reads CASSLDFPAGANYGYTF. DNA for the CDR3: TGCGCCAGCAGCTTAGACTTTCCTGCAGGAGCTAACTATGGCTACACCTTC.

In this sample, this clonotype turned up a few times. The rearrangement links TRBV20-1 to TRBJ2-4; no clear D. The CDR3 is 16 amino acids. Germline values: CDR1 DFQATT, CDR2 SNEGSKA (reference sequence). V dropped 0 bases and J dropped 0 bases, with 12 bases sitting between them. Here the CDR3 DNA reads TGCAGTGCTAGAGATCTTATGGGTTTAGCCAAAAACATTCAGTACTTC. Residues: CSARDLMGLAKNIQYF.

There are many counts of this clonotype. This sequence joins TRBV5-6 and TRBJ2-1; weak D call: TRBD2 (6 bases). Between the trimmed V and J ends, which lost 4 bases and 0 bases, there was a span of 11 bases. Germline CDR1 reads SGHDT; CDR2 reads YYEEEE. The CDR3 consists of 15 residues. CDR3: CASSRRTISYNEQFF. CDR3 nucleotides: TGTGCCAGCAGCAGGAGGACTATCTCCTACAATGAGCAGTTCTTC.

The rearrangement joins TRBV5-1 to TRBJ1-1, with 9 bases lining up with TRBD1. CDR1 is SGHRS, CDR2 YFSETQ, per germline. This CDR3 comprises 14 residues. The ends lost 7 bases at V and 7 bases at J; junction bases unmatched: 11. The CDR3 DNA sequence: TGCGCCAGCGGGACAGGGCAATTTGGGGTTGAAGCTTTCTTT. The encoded protein is CASGTGQFGVEAFF.

The rearrangement joins TRBV27 to TRBJ2-7; unclear D gene. There are 14 residues in the CDR3. Germline loops: CDR1 MNHEY, CDR2 SMNVEV (reference sequence). The V gene lost 4 bases and the J gene lost 7 bases, with 17 bases spanning the gap. Here the CDR3 reads CASSSRHIKGEQYF. As DNA, the CDR3 is TGTGCCAGCAGTTCTCGCCACATAAAAGGAGAGCAGTACTTC.

This rearrangement joins TRBV28 to TRBJ1-2; 11 bases align to TRBD1. Germline V gene lookup returns CDR1 MDHEN and CDR2 SYDVKM. After removal of 5 bases from V and 7 bases from J, the junction contained 3 bases not matched to a gene. The CDR3 totals 13 residues. CDR3 in amino acids: CASSAGTGGGYTF. The CDR3 DNA follows: TGTGCCAGCAGTGCTGGGACAGGGGGTGGCTACACCTTC.

The sample holds a few counts of this clonotype. The genes are TRBV29-1 and TRBJ2-7; 9 bases fit TRBD1. With V trimmed by 5 bases and J by 4 bases, 12 bases remained unmatched. Germline CDR1 is SQVTM and CDR2 is ANQGSEA. This CDR3 has 15 residues. The CDR3 region has the DNA TGCAGCGTTCTGGGGTTGGGACAGGGAGATTACGAGCAGTACTTC. It yields the protein CSVLGLGQGDYEQYF.

The chain links TRBV27 to TRBJ1-2; D is undetermined. Germline loops: CDR1 MNHEY, CDR2 SMNVEV (reference sequence). This CDR3 region has 14 residues. The ends were cut back, 2 bases at V and 1 base at J, with 8 bases in the middle. The DNA of the CDR3 is TGTGCCAGCAGTTTACGGGGTTTTAACTATGGCTACACCTTC. The encoded protein is CASSLRGFNYGYTF.

The chain is built from TRBV7-6 and TRBJ2-7; D possibly corresponds to TRBD2 (5 bases). Trimming took 5 bases from V and 0 from J, leaving 14 bases between them. Germline V gene lookup returns CDR1 SGHVS and CDR2 FNYEAQ. There are 15 residues in the CDR3. The CDR3 DNA is TGTGCCAGCAGCCCAACCCCGGGGAGCTCCTACGAGCAGTACTTC. This gives the protein CASSPTPGSSYEQYF.

In its sample, this clonotype was seen many times. The chain combines TRBV7-8 with TRBJ2-3; 12 nucleotides align to TRBD2. Germline-derived CDR1 and CDR2 are SGHVS and FQNEAQ. Trimming removed 5 bases from V and 3 bases from J; junction bases left unmatched: 9. The CDR3 is 17 amino acids. CDR3 sequence: CASSPPGLAGPTDTQYF. The DNA for the CDR3 is TGTGCCAGCAGCCCACCTGGACTAGCGGGGCCTACAGATACGCAGTATTTT.

The J gene is TRBJ2-1, the V gene TRBV6-1; D tentatively fits TRBD1 or TRBD2 (5 bases each). Germline CDR1 reads MNHNS; CDR2 reads SASEGT. This CDR3 spans 14 amino acids. Trimming took 8 bases from V and 5 from J, leaving 16 bases between them. For the CDR3, the DNA is TGTGCCAGCTGGGGACCTCGTGGGGACAATGAGCAGTTCTTC. Translated: CASWGPRGDNEQFF.

This clonotype was seen at least ten times. J is TRBJ2-5 and V is TRBV4-1; D remains ambiguous. The germline CDR1 and CDR2 sequences are MGHRA and YSYEKL. This CDR3 spans 14 amino acids. V shed 0 bases and J shed 4 bases, with 9 bases lying between them. The CDR3 bases are TGCGCCAGCAGCCAAGATTGGGCAGGAGAGACCCAGTACTTC. Protein product: CASSQDWAGETQYF.

The chain employs TRBV6-5 and TRBJ1-2; D is possibly TRBD1 (5 bases). Germline values: CDR1 MNHEY, CDR2 SVGAGI. The CDR3 length is 18 residues. The V gene lost 2 bases and the J gene lost 0 bases, with 19 bases spanning the gap. CDR3 residues: CASSYEAPGTFTNYGYTF. The CDR3 DNA reads as TGTGCCAGCAGTTACGAAGCCCCAGGGACGTTTACTAACTATGGCTACACCTTC.

The CDR3 here is CASSPGSSYGYTF. For the CDR3, the DNA is TGTGCCAGCTCACCCGGGTCGTCCTATGGCTACACCTTC. The rearrangement links TRBV18 to TRBJ1-2; D remains ambiguous. The CDR3 extends over 13 amino acids. The germline V gene has CDR1 KGHSH and CDR2 LQKENI. Trimming stripped 3 bases from V and 4 bases from J, with 9 bases between.

V and J are TRBV6-6 and TRBJ1-1; weak D call: TRBD1 (5 bases). The ends were cut back, 4 bases at V and 8 bases at J, with 14 bases in the middle. The germline gives CDR1 MNHNY, CDR2 SVGAGI (reference sequence). The CDR3 extends over 13 amino acids. CDR3 bases: TGTGCCAGCAGTTTTGGGGGACCGTCAGAAGCTTTCTTT. Translated, it gives CASSFGGPSEAFF.

This clonotype was recorded many times. The CDR3 loop is CASSLTPRGTGELFF. The CDR3 DNA is TGCGCCAGCAGCTTGACCCCGCGGGGCACCGGGGAGCTGTTTTTT. The chain employs TRBV5-1 and TRBJ2-2; a weak D match, TRBD2 (6 bases). Germline V CDR1 and CDR2: SGHRS, YFSETQ. The V and J ends lost 1 base and 4 bases respectively, with 11 bases between them. The CDR3 spans 15 residues.

This clonotype was counted ten times or more. The CDR3 here is CASSHMAGANVLTF. In nucleotides, the CDR3 is TGTGCCAGCAGCCACATGGCTGGGGCCAACGTCCTGACTTTC. The chain uses TRBV3-1 and TRBJ2-6, with no clear D. The CDR3 consists of 14 residues. V was trimmed by 3 bases and J by 2 bases, leaving 5 bases between them. Germline loops: CDR1 LGHDT, CDR2 YNNKEL (reference sequence).

The sample holds a few counts of this clonotype. The chain carries TRBV20-1 and TRBJ1-1, with D unresolved. Germline V gene data show CDR1 as DFQATT and CDR2 as SNEGSKA (reference sequence). Trimming stripped 4 bases from V and 1 base from J, with 10 bases between. The CDR3 is 13 residues long. CDR3 sequence (DNA): TGCAGTGCTACACCCTCAGGGAACACTGAAGCTTTCTTT. Translation gives CSATPSGNTEAFF.